One and the same sample provided the 27 T cell receptor beta chains below, sequenced in a study of Tregs in tolerant kidney transplant recipients. TCRdb keeps only in-frame clones here, not all; method: immunoSEQ multiplex PCR. The sample includes roughly 250,000 clones, approximately 84% of them seen just once. Sequences were obtained from CD4+ T cells from blood. Receptors were obtained from a human donor in good health.

This clone was observed a handful of times. The V gene is TRBV10-3, the J gene TRBJ1-3; unclear D gene. The CDR3 covers 12 residues. The germline CDR1 and CDR2 sequences are ENHRY and SYGVKD. V lost 4 bases, J lost 7 bases, and 8 bases lay in between. CDR3 in DNA: TGTGCCATCAGTGGCACAGCCAACACCATATATTTT. Protein: CAISGTANTIYF.

The chain combines TRBV30 with TRBJ2-1, with TRBD2 matching over 10 bases. CDR3 size: 15 residues. With V trimmed by 3 bases and J by 3 bases, 5 bases remained unmatched. CDR1 is GTSNPN and CDR2 is SVGIG in the germline V gene (reference sequence). CDR3 sequence: CAWSAGLADYNEQFF. The CDR3 coding sequence is TGTGCCTGGAGCGCCGGACTAGCGGACTACAATGAGCAGTTCTTC. Combining the CDR3 with reference TRBV30 and TRBJ2-1 gives the whole variable domain SQTIHQWPATLVQPVGSPLSLECTVEGTSNPNLYWYRQAAGRGLQLLFYSVGIGQISSEVPQNLSASRPQDRQFILSSKKLLLSDSGFYLCAWSAGLADYNEQFFGPGTRLTVL.

The rearrangement joins TRBV7-2 to TRBJ1-2; 7 nucleotides line up with TRBD1. The CDR3 is 14 amino acids. Germline assignment: CDR1 SGHTA and CDR2 FQGNSA. The V gene end was trimmed by 8 bases and the J gene end by 7 bases; junction bases not matched to a gene: 13. As DNA, the CDR3 is TGTGCCAGCTCGCCCCGGGACAGCGGTCGTGGCTACACCTTC. This sequence encodes CASSPRDSGRGYTF.

V usage is TRBV5-1 and J usage is TRBJ1-3; possibly TRBD1 for D (5 bases). Trimming cost V 6 bases and J 0 bases, with 22 bases left between them. CDR1 is SGHRS, CDR2 YFSETQ, per germline. This CDR3 is 18 amino acids long. As DNA, the CDR3 is TGCGCCAGCACCAAAACGACGGGGCTACCACACTCTGGAAACACCATATATTTT. Translated, it gives CASTKTTGLPHSGNTIYF.

This chain joins TRBV29-1 and TRBJ1-2; no definite D call. The CDR3 runs to 13 residues. Trimming stripped 0 bases from V and 6 bases from J, with 11 bases between. The germline V gene encodes CDR1 SQVTM and CDR2 ANQGSEA. The CDR3 reads CSVEELASDGYTF. The CDR3 DNA follows: TGCAGCGTTGAAGAACTGGCCTCTGATGGCTACACCTTC.

The CDR3 bases are TGTGCCAGCAGCTTGACTAGAACGGGCCGGGAGGAGGACACCGGGGAGCTGTTTTTT. Encoded protein: CASSLTRTGREEDTGELFF. The rearrangement uses TRBV11-2 and TRBJ2-2, with TRBD2 matching 7 bases. The CDR3 runs to 19 residues. The trim removed 3 bases at V and 3 bases at J, leaving 16 bases unmatched. Germline loops: CDR1 SGHAT, CDR2 FQNNGV.

This sequence joins TRBV18 and TRBJ1-1, with D unresolved. Trimming cost V 0 bases and J 1 base, with 12 bases left between them. CDR1 and CDR2 from the germline V gene are KGHSH and LQKENI. The CDR3 sequence is 16 residues long. Here the CDR3 reads CASSPPTGLSNTEAFF. Here the CDR3 DNA reads TGTGCCAGCTCACCACCAACTGGACTGTCGAACACTGAAGCTTTCTTT.

V gene TRBV5-1 combines with J gene TRBJ1-1; 9 positions match TRBD1. Losses at the gene ends were 5 bases for V and 1 base for J; bases not matched to a gene: 6. The germline CDR1 and CDR2 sequences are SGHRS and YFSETQ. The CDR3 length is 15 residues. CDR3 DNA sequence: TGCGCCAGCAGAGCCCCGGGACAGGGGAACACTGAAGCTTTCTTT. It translates to CASRAPGQGNTEAFF.

The chain recombines TRBV7-9 with TRBJ2-4, with 7 bases identical to TRBD2. J lost 0 bases, V lost 1 base, and 6 bases had no gene match. The V gene's germline CDR1 is SEHNR and CDR2 FQNEAQ (reference sequence). The CDR3 contains 17 residues. The CDR3 sequence is CASSLVGGEGAKNIQYF. The CDR3 DNA is TGTGCCAGCAGCTTAGTGGGCGGGGAGGGAGCCAAAAACATTCAGTACTTC.

V usage is TRBV7-8 and J usage is TRBJ2-5; D is ambiguous. Germline-derived CDR1 and CDR2 are SGHVS and FQNEAQ. The CDR3 is 11 residues long. V was trimmed by 5 bases and J by 5 bases, leaving 6 bases between them. The CDR3 DNA is TGTGCCAGCAGCCCTTACGAGACCCAGTACTTC. Amino acid sequence: CASSPYETQYF.

The chain combines TRBV5-1 with TRBJ2-1, with a weak D call TRBD1 (5 bases). The CDR3 length is 16 residues. The germline V and J ends were trimmed by 0 bases and 8 bases, with 18 bases remaining between them. Germline values: CDR1 SGHRS, CDR2 YFSETQ. The CDR3 DNA sequence: TGCGCCAGCAGCTTGGGGCCCGCGAAAGGGGATTATGAGCAGTTCTTC. Translated: CASSLGPAKGDYEQFF.

The chain has TRBV19 and TRBJ1-1, with D unresolved. V lost 1 base and J lost 8, with 11 bases in between. The V gene's germline CDR1 is LNHDA and CDR2 SQIVND (reference sequence). This CDR3 spans 13 amino acids. For the CDR3, the DNA is TGTGCCAGTAGTATAGCGGGGAGTTCGGAAGCTTTCTTT. Translated, it gives CASSIAGSSEAFF. Full variable domain (missing parts from reference TRBV19 and TRBJ1-1): DGGITQSPKYLFRKEGQNVTLSCEQNLNHDAMYWYRQDPGQGLRLIYYSQIVNDFQKGDIAEGYSVSREKKESFPLTVTSAQKNPTAFYLCASSIAGSSEAFFGQGTRLTVV.

The rearrangement links TRBV5-1 to TRBJ2-1; a weak D match, TRBD1 (6 bases). V lost 1 base to trimming and J lost 7 bases, with 12 bases between them. This CDR3 is 14 amino acids long. CDR1 is SGHRS, CDR2 YFSETQ, per germline. DNA for the CDR3: TGCGCCAGCAGCTTGCCGACAGGAAGGAATGAGCAGTTCTTC. It encodes CASSLPTGRNEQFF.

The chain employs TRBV6-5 and TRBJ2-2, with 7 bases fitting TRBD1. The CDR3 totals 15 residues. The V and J ends lost 4 bases and 6 bases, in that order; junction bases with no gene match: 8. From germline, CDR1 is MNHEY and CDR2 SVGAGI. CDR3 sequence: CASSSVGTDSGELFF. CDR3 bases: TGTGCCAGCAGTTCCGTCGGGACAGATTCCGGGGAGCTGTTTTTT.

This clone was counted a few times. V usage is TRBV7-9 and J usage is TRBJ1-6, with no clear D. V lost 1 base to trimming and J lost 4 bases, with 8 bases between them. The CDR3 covers 15 residues. Germline V gene lookup returns CDR1 SEHNR and CDR2 FQNEAQ (reference sequence). DNA of the CDR3: TGTGCCAGCAGCTTAGGTACTCTGTATAATTCACCCCTCCACTTT. It encodes CASSLGTLYNSPLHF.

The V gene is TRBV30, the J gene TRBJ2-5; D unclear. The CDR3 has 13 amino acids. CDR1 is GTSNPN, CDR2 SVGIG, per germline (reference sequence). V lost 0 bases and J lost 2, with 7 bases in between. This chain's CDR3 is CAWSVAGQETQYF. Written as DNA, the CDR3 is TGTGCCTGGAGTGTGGCCGGGCAAGAGACCCAGTACTTC.

The table lists this clone with a few counts. V is TRBV19 and J is TRBJ1-1; weak D call: TRBD1 (5 bases). V gave up 3 bases and J gave up 1 base, with 15 bases separating them. The germline V gene has CDR1 LNHDA and CDR2 SQIVND (reference sequence). The CDR3 runs to 16 residues. In nucleotides, the CDR3 is TGTGCCAGTAGTATTAGGGGCCCGGGACCGAACACTGAAGCTTTCTTT. Translated: CASSIRGPGPNTEAFF.

J is TRBJ2-7 and V is TRBV6-5, with D uncertain. From germline, CDR1 is MNHEY and CDR2 SVGAGI. Trimming removed 4 bases at V and 1 base at J, with 5 bases between. The CDR3 spans 12 residues. In DNA, the CDR3 is TGTGCCAGCAGTTTCAGTTCCTACGAGCAGTACTTC. Its translation: CASSFSSYEQYF.

The chain combines TRBV4-1 with TRBJ1-2; 7 bases align to TRBD1. The CDR3 runs 14 residues. The V and J ends lost 2 bases and 6 bases, in that order; junction bases with no gene match: 6. In germline, CDR1 is MGHRA, CDR2 YSYEKL. CDR3 DNA sequence: TGCGCCAGCAGCCAAAGACAGGGTTCAGATGGCTACACCTTC. Amino acids: CASSQRQGSDGYTF.

This rearrangement joins TRBV6-6 to TRBJ1-3; D is unclear. The CDR3 is made up of 16 amino acids. The germline CDR1 and CDR2 sequences are MNHNY and SVGAGI (reference sequence). The V end lost 3 bases, the J end lost 4 bases, and 16 bases lay between the germline ends. CDR3 residues: CASSYNPRATGNTIYF. Here the CDR3 DNA reads TGTGCCAGCAGTTATAACCCCAGAGCGACAGGAAACACCATATATTTT.

This clone was found a few times. The J gene is TRBJ2-5, the V gene TRBV6-5; D possibly corresponds to TRBD1 (5 bases). Looked up from germline, CDR1 is MNHEY and CDR2 is SVGAGI. The ends were cut back, 0 bases at V and 5 bases at J, with 13 bases in the middle. CDR3 length: 15 amino acids. The CDR3 loop is CASSYSHFRVETQYF. Here the CDR3 DNA reads TGTGCCAGCAGTTACTCTCATTTCAGGGTTGAGACCCAGTACTTC.

V is TRBV5-1 and J is TRBJ1-1; D is ambiguous. V was shortened by 2 bases and J by 2 bases, with 13 bases between the two germline ends. From germline, CDR1 is SGHRS and CDR2 YFSETQ. The CDR3 consists of 15 residues. The CDR3 region is CASSLSGSGNTEAFF. In DNA form, the CDR3 reads TGCGCCAGCAGCTTATCCGGGTCAGGAAACACTGAAGCTTTCTTT.

J is TRBJ2-7 and V is TRBV10-1; a possible D gene is TRBD2 (6 bases). The J call is in doubt because the DNA end fits TRBJ2-1 better. This CDR3 is built from 13 residues. Germline lookup yields CDR1 WNHNN and CDR2 SYGVQD (reference sequence). DNA of the CDR3: TGCGCCACAAACCGACACCCTAGCGATGAGCAGTTCTTC. Its protein is CATNRHPSDEQFF.

This clone was observed a single time. This chain connects TRBV10-3 to TRBJ2-1; possibly TRBD2 for D (6 bases). The CDR3 length is 14 residues. CDR1 is ENHRY, CDR2 SYGVKD, per germline. Trimming removed 0 bases at V and 7 bases at J, with 10 bases between. This CDR3 reads CAISESTGGNEQFF. CDR3 nucleotides: TGTGCCATCAGTGAGTCGACCGGGGGAAATGAGCAGTTCTTC.

This sequence joins TRBV11-2 and TRBJ1-2, with D possibly TRBD1 on 5 matching bases. Germline V CDR1 and CDR2: SGHAT, FQNNGV. The CDR3 runs to 15 residues. Trimming stripped 6 bases from V and 3 bases from J, with 17 bases between. The CDR3 DNA reads TGTGCCAGCAGACCAGTCGGGCGGGGGTACTATGGCTACACCTTC. Encoded protein: CASRPVGRGYYGYTF. The complete variable domain, with remaining parts taken from reference TRBV11-2 and TRBJ1-2, reads EAGVAQSPRYKIIEKRQSVAFWCNPISGHATLYWYQQILGQGPKLLIQFQNNGVVDDSQLPKDRFSAERLKGVDSTLKIQPAKLEDSAVYLCASRPVGRGYYGYTFGSGTRLTVV.

Comment on this clone: Germline and junction disagree at one end, which may indicate a read error. The J gene is TRBJ1-2, the V gene TRBV5-3; D gene ambiguous. TRBV5-3 qualifies as an ORF whose function is uncertain. The CDR3 covers 11 residues. In DNA form, the CDR3 reads TGTGCCAGAACCTTGGACTATGGCTACACCTTC. This gives the protein CARTLDYGYTF.

This clone has only a few counts. Other nucleotide sequences in the sample specify the same CDR3. The gene calls are TRBV7-9 and TRBJ1-1, with TRBD1 as a possible D gene (5 bases). CDR3 length equals 14 residues. Trimming removed 1 base from V and 1 base from J, with 7 bases in between. CDR1 and CDR2 (germline): SEHNR, FQNEAQ (reference sequence). Here the CDR3 reads CASSLGQGNTEAFF. In DNA form, the CDR3 reads TGTGCCAGCAGCTTAGGGCAGGGGAACACTGAAGCTTTCTTT.